The text below deals with one T cell receptor beta chain. Antigen unknown. These data are taken from a study of T cell responses to AZD1222 COVID-19 vaccine. The CDR3 has 14 residues. Per the germline V gene, CDR1 is SGHTA and CDR2 is FQGNSA. V was clipped by 3 bases and J by 1 base, with 9 bases between them. TCRdb's copy holds only in-frame clones and misses some; the assay was immunoSEQ multiplex PCR. The data hold approximately 120,000 clones, with about 87% observed a single time. The study's findings and limits: All repertoire sampling was performed exclusively after the peak T cell response. When two AZD1222 doses had been given, Spike-specific TCR breadth and depth rose. Donors, mostly white British, included more females; clonal diversity was possibly underestimated. Regions 160-218 and 743-854 dominated among vaccine-associated CD4 TCRs spanning spike.

This chain uses TRBV7-2 with TRBJ1-1, with D maybe TRBD1 (5 bases). The sample in question was peripheral blood, obtained on day 0 of AZD1222 vaccination. This TCR came from an adult in good health. The CDR3 region is CASSFGQTNTEAFF. As DNA, the CDR3 is TGTGCCAGCAGCTTTGGACAAACGAACACTGAAGCTTTCTTT.